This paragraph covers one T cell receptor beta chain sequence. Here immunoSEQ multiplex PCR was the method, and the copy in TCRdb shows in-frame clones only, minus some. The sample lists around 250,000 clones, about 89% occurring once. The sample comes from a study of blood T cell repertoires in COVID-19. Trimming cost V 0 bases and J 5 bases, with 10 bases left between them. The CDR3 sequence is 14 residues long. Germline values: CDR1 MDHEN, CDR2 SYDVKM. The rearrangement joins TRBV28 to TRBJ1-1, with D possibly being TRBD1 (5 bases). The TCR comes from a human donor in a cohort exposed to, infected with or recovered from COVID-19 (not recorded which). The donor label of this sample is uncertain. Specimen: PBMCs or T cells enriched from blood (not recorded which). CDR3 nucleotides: TGTGCCAGCAGTTTATGGGCACAGGTTACTGAAGCTTTCTTT. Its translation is CASSLWAQVTEAFF.